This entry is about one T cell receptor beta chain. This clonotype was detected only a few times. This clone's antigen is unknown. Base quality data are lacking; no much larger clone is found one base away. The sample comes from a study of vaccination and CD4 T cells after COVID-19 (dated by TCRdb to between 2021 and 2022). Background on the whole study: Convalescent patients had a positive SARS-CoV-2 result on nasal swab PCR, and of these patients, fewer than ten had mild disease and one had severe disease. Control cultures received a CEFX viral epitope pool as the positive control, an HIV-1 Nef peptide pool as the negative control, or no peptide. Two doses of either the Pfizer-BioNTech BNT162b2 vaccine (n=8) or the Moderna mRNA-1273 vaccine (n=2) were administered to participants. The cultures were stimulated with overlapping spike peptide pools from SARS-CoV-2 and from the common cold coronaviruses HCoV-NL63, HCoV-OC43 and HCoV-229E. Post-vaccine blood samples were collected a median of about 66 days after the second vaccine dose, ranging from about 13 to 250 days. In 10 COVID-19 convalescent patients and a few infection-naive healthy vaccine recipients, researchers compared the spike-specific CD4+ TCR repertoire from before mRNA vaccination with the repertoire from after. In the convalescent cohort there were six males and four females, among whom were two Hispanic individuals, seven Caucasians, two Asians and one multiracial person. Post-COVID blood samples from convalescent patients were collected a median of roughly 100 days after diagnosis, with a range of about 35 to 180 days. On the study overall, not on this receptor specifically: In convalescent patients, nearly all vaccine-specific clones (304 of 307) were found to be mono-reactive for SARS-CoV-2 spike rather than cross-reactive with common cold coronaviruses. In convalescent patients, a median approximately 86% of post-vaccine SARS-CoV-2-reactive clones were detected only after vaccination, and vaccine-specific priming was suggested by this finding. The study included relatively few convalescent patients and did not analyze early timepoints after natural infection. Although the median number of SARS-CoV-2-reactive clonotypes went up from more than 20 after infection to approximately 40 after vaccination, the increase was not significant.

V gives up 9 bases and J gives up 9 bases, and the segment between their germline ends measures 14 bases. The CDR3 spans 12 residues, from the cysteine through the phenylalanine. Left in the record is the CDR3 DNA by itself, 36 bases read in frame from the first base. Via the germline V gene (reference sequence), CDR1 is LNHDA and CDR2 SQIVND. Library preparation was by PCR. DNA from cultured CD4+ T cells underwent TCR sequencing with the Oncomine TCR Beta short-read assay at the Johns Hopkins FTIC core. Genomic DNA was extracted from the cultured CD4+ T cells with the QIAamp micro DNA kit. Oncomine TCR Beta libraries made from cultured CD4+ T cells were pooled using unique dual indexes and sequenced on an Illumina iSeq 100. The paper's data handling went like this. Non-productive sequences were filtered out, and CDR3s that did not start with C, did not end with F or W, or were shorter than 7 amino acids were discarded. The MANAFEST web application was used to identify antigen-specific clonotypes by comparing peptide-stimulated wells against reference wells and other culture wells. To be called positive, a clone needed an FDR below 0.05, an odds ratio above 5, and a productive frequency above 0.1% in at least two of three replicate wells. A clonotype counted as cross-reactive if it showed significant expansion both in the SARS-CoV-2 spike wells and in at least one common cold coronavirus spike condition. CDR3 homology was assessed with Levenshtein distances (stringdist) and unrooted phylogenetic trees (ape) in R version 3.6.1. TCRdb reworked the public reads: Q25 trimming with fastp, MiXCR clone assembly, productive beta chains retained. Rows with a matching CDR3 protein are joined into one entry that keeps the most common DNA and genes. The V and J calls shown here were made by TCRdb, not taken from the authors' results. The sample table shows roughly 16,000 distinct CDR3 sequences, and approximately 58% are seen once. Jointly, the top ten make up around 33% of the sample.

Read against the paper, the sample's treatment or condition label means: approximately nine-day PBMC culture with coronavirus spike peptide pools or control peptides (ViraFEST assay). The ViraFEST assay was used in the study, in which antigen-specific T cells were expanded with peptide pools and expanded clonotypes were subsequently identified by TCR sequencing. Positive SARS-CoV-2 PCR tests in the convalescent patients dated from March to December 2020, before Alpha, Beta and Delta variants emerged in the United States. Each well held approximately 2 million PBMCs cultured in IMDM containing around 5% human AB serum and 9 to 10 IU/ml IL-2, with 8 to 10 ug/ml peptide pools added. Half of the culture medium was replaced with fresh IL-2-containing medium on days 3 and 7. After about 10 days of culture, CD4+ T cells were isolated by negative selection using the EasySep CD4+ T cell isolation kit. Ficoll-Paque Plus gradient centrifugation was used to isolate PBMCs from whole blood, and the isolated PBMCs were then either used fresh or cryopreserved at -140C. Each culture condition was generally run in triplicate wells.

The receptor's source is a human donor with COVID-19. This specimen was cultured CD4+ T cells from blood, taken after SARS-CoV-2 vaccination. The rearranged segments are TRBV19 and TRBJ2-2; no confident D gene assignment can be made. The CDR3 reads CASSWIGRELFF. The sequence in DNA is TGTGCCAGCAGTTGGATAGGAAGGGAGCTGTTTTTT.